One sample yielded the 17 T cell receptor beta chains listed below, sequenced in a study of molecular identifiers for immune sequencing clone quantification (dated by TCRdb to the late 2010s). Library prep was done by PCR. The instrument given in TCRdb is Illumina HiSeq 4000. TCRdb itself trimmed the public reads at Q25 with fastp, ran MiXCR and retained productive beta chains. Rows with one shared CDR3 protein collapse into an entry with the most common genes and DNA. The sample table lists about half a million distinct CDR3 sequences, about 22% of them with a count of one. Around 0.86% of the sample is taken by the ten largest. Specimen: naive CD8+ T cells from blood, with Jurkat cell RNA spiked in. Explained via the paper, the cell subset or site label denotes: FACS-sorted CD8+CD4-CCR7+CD45RA+ naive T cells. The receptors stem from a human donor in good health. Some libraries in this study had Jurkat cell RNA spiked in.

This clonotype was detected only a few times. The chain combines TRBV6-6 with TRBJ2-7; maybe TRBD2 (6 bases). The CDR3 is 14 residues long. With 4 bases removed from V and 3 bases from J, the gap between germline ends came to 13 bases. Germline loops: CDR1 MNHNY, CDR2 SVGAGI (reference sequence). Here the CDR3 reads CASSWGRGGYEQYF. CDR3 nucleotide sequence: TGTGCCAGCAGTTGGGGACGGGGAGGCTACGAGCAGTACTTC.

This clonotype appeared many times. The chain couples TRBV6-2 or TRBV6-3 to TRBJ1-1; D is perhaps TRBD1 (5 bases). Germline-derived CDR1 and CDR2 are MNHEY and SVGEGT. The CDR3 is made up of 14 amino acids. Deletions cut 4 bases from V and 5 bases from J, with 14 bases between. CDR3 residues: CASSLVQEGTEAFF. The CDR3 DNA reads as TGTGCCAGCAGTTTGGTACAGGAGGGGACTGAAGCTTTCTTT.

The chain links TRBV6-6 to TRBJ2-5; perhaps TRBD1 as D (8 bases). V lost 2 bases and J 2 bases, leaving 21 bases between the germline ends. CDR1 MNHNY and CDR2 SVGAGI come from the germline V gene (reference sequence). The CDR3 is 18 residues long. Written as DNA, the CDR3 is TGTGCCAGCAGTTACCCCCCCACAGGGGGAGGGGAACAAGAGACCCAGTACTTC. This encodes CASSYPPTGGGEQETQYF.

This clonotype has ten or more counts. The chain carries TRBV12-3 or TRBV12-4 and TRBJ1-5, with D maybe TRBD1 (6 bases). This CDR3 spans 14 amino acids. Between the trimmed V and J ends, which lost 6 bases and 0 bases, there was a span of 9 bases. This CDR3 reads CASRIGGSNQPQHF. DNA for the CDR3: TGTGCCAGCAGGATAGGGGGTAGCAATCAGCCCCAGCATTTT.

The genes are TRBV19 and TRBJ1-1; D is unresolved. Germline V gene data show CDR1 as LNHDA and CDR2 as SQIVND (reference sequence). The V end lost 3 bases, the J end lost 0 bases, and 5 bases lay between the germline ends. The length of the CDR3 is 13 residues. The CDR3 nucleotides read TGTGCCAGTAGTATCACAGTGAACACTGAAGCTTTCTTT. Amino acids: CASSITVNTEAFF.

This clonotype was detected only a few times. The chain couples TRBV5-1 to TRBJ2-7, with D tentatively TRBD1 or TRBD2 (5 bases each). CDR1 SGHRS and CDR2 YFSETQ come from the germline V gene. The CDR3 extends over 14 amino acids. V gave up 3 bases and J gave up 2 bases, with 12 bases separating them. As DNA, the CDR3 is TGCGCCAGCAGCTCCGGGGCCGGGGCCTACGAGCAGTACTTC. This gives the protein CASSSGAGAYEQYF.

The chain has TRBV28 and TRBJ2-3, with a possible D match to TRBD1 (5 bases). The V and J ends lost 10 bases and 2 bases respectively, with 10 bases between them. Germline V gene data show CDR1 as MDHEN and CDR2 as SYDVKM. CDR3 size: 12 residues. The CDR3 DNA is TGTGCCATCAAAGGGGCCACAGATACGCAGTATTTT. Protein sequence: CAIKGATDTQYF.

This clonotype was counted ten times or more. The chain employs TRBV28 and TRBJ2-2; D is perhaps TRBD2 (6 bases). The CDR3 length is 15 residues. The V end was cut by 7 bases, the J end by 5 bases, with 17 bases between. Germline values: CDR1 MDHEN, CDR2 SYDVKM. The CDR3 DNA sequence: TGTGCCAGCATTCCGCAGCGGGTGGAGACCGGGGAGCTGTTTTTT. It encodes CASIPQRVETGELFF.

V is TRBV28 and J is TRBJ2-6; D not certain. Germline V lookup: CDR1 MDHEN, CDR2 SYDVKM. Trimming stripped 2 bases from V and 2 bases from J, with 7 bases between. The CDR3 covers 15 residues. CDR3 in DNA: TGTGCCAGCAGTTTAGATTCACCTGGGGCCAACGTCCTGACTTTC. Its translation is CASSLDSPGANVLTF.

This clonotype was picked up many times. The chain links TRBV28 to TRBJ2-7; TRBD1 aligns across 8 bases. This CDR3 spans 15 amino acids. Germline-derived CDR1 and CDR2 are MDHEN and SYDVKM. The V and J ends lost 5 bases and 0 bases, in that order; junction bases with no gene match: 6. This chain's CDR3 is CASSPVGQGSYEQYF. The CDR3 DNA follows: TGTGCCAGCAGTCCCGTAGGACAGGGCTCCTACGAGCAGTACTTC.

This clonotype was seen only a few times. V usage is TRBV14 and J usage is TRBJ2-7, with D unclear. CDR3 length: 16 residues. V lost 4 bases to trimming and J lost 2 bases, with 18 bases between them. Germline V gene data show CDR1 as SGHDN and CDR2 as FVKESK. In DNA form, the CDR3 reads TGTGCCAGCAGCCCGAAACGGACCAGAAGGGCCTACGAGCAGTACTTC. Translated, it gives CASSPKRTRRAYEQYF.

The rearrangement joins TRBV5-1 to TRBJ2-1, with a weak D call TRBD1 (5 bases). The germline gives CDR1 SGHRS, CDR2 YFSETQ. The V end lost 0 bases, the J end lost 3 bases, and 10 bases lay between the germline ends. This CDR3 is built from 15 residues. For the CDR3, the DNA is TGCGCCAGCAGCTTGGTTAACAGGCTCTACAATGAGCAGTTCTTC. Its protein product is CASSLVNRLYNEQFF.

The chain employs TRBV30 and TRBJ1-5; tentative D call: TRBD1 (5 bases). The V end lost 1 base, the J end lost 2 bases, and 9 bases lay between the germline ends. This CDR3 comprises 14 residues. Germline V lookup: CDR1 GTSNPN, CDR2 SVGIG (reference sequence). CDR3 in amino acids: CAWSGGVGNQPQHF. The CDR3 nucleotides read TGTGCCTGGAGTGGAGGGGTAGGCAATCAGCCCCAGCATTTT.

In this sample, this clonotype turned up many times. The chain recombines TRBV4-2 with TRBJ2-7; 7 bases are a match to TRBD2. V lost 4 bases to trimming and J lost 3 bases; unmatched junction nucleotides: 9. Germline loops: CDR1 LGHNA, CDR2 YNFKEQ. This CDR3 has 15 residues. CDR3 coding DNA: TGTGCCAGCAGCCCCGATGTCCCTAGCGGCTACGAGCAGTACTTC. It yields the protein CASSPDVPSGYEQYF.

This clonotype was picked up a small number of times. The V call is TRBV19, the J call TRBJ1-1; D is perhaps TRBD1 (5 bases). Germline V lookup: CDR1 LNHDA, CDR2 SQIVND (reference sequence). This CDR3 has 16 amino acids. V shed 6 bases and J shed 0 bases, with 17 bases lying between them. CDR3 sequence reads: CASSRGDDSVNTEAFF. For the CDR3, the DNA is TGTGCCAGTAGCAGAGGAGACGACAGCGTGAACACTGAAGCTTTCTTT.

The CDR3 loop reads CASSYGCSGQPQHF. CDR3 coding DNA: TGTGCCAGCAGTTACGGCTGTTCGGGTCAGCCCCAGCATTTT. The chain carries TRBV6-2 or TRBV6-3 and TRBJ1-5; no clear D gene. The V gene lost 2 bases and the J gene lost 6 bases, with 11 bases spanning the gap. Germline assignment: CDR1 MNHEY and CDR2 SVGEGT. This CDR3 has 14 amino acids.

This clonotype showed up many times. The CDR3 nucleotides read TGCAGCGTGGCCGGACTAGAGGACTCCTACAATGAGCAGTTCTTC. Translating it yields CSVAGLEDSYNEQFF. The rearrangement joins TRBV29-1 to TRBJ2-1; 7 positions agree with TRBD2. CDR1 and CDR2 (germline): SQVTM, ANQGSEA. The CDR3 is made up of 15 amino acids. J lost 0 bases, V lost 6 bases, and 8 bases had no gene match.